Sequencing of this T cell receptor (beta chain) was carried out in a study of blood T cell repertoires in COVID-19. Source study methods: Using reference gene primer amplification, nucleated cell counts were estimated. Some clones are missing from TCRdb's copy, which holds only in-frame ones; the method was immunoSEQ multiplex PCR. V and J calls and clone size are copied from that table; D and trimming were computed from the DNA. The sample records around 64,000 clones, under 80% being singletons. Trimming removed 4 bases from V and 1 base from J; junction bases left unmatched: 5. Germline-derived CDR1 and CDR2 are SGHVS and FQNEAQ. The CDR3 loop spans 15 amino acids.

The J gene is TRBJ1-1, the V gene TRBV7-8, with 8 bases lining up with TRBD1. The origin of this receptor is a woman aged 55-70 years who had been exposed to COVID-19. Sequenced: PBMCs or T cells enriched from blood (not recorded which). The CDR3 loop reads CASSSGGTRNTEAFF. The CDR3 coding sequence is TGTGCCAGCAGCTCAGGGGGCACTCGGAACACTGAAGCTTTCTTT.